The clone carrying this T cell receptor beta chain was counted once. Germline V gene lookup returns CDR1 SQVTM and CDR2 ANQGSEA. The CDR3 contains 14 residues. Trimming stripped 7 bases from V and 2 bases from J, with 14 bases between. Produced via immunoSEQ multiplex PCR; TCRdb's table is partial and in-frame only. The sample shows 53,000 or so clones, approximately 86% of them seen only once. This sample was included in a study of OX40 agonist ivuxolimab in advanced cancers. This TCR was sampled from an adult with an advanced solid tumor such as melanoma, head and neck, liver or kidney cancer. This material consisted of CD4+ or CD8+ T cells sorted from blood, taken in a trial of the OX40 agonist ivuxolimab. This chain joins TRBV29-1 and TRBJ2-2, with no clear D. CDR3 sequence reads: CSAQPRLNTGELFF. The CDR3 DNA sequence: TGCAGCGCTCAACCTAGGCTAAACACCGGGGAGCTGTTTTTT.